This TCR beta chain originates from a study of cytomegalovirus exposure and HLA in healthy donors. With respect to this clone: Its antigen is as yet unknown.

Among the 120 subjects of the validation cohort, separate from the roughly 600-subject first cohort, were the donors. Notes on the study in general: It was confirmed in vitro that a few of the CMV-associated chains were specific for CMV antigens. Most TCR sequences proved rare, with some public TCRs found in many donors.

Sequenced by immunoSEQ multiplex PCR; TCRdb stores in-frame clones only, minus some. This repertoire shows roughly 240,000 clones, approximately 87% found once; its top ten account for 2% to 3%. CDR1 and CDR2 from the germline V gene are LGHNA and YSLEER. The J segment lost 2 bases and the V segment lost 0 bases, leaving 5 bases of the junction unmatched. The CDR3 contains 17 residues. Material: PBMCs. This TCR came from a man aged 18 to 35 in good health and CMV-seronegative. This chain connects TRBV4-3 to TRBJ2-5, with 11 positions matching TRBD2. The CDR3 protein is CASSQDPLAGGQETQYF. CDR3 DNA: TGCGCCAGCAGCCAAGATCCCCTAGCGGGGGGTCAAGAGACCCAGTACTTC.